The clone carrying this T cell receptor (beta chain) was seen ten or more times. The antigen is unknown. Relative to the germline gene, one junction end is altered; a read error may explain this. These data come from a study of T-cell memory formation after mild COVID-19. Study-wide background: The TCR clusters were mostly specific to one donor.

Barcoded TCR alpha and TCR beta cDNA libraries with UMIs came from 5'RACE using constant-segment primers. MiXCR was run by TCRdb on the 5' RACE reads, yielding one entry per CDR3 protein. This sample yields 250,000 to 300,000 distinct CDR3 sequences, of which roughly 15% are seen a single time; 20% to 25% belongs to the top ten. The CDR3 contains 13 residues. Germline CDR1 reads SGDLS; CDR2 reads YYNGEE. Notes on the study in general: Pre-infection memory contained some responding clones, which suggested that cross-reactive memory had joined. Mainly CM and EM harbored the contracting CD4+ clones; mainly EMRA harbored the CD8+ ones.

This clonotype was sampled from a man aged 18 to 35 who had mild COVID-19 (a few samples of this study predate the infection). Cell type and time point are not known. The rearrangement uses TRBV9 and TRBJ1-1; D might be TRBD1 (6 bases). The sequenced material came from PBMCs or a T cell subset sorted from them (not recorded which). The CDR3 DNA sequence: TGCGCCAGCAGCGAAGGGGGGAACACTGAAGCTTTCTTT. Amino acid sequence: CASSEGGNTEAFF.